A single sample gave rise to the 21 T cell receptor beta chains below, sequenced in a study of OX40 agonist ivuxolimab in advanced cancers. Repertoires were generated with immunoSEQ multiplex PCR, while TCRdb's copy carries only in-frame clones and drops some. The data contain tens of thousands of clones, 86% of them seen just once; the ten biggest clones take up approximately 0.99%. Sample: CD4+ or CD8+ T cells sorted from blood, taken in a trial of the OX40 agonist ivuxolimab. The source of these receptors is an adult with an advanced solid tumor such as melanoma, head and neck, liver or kidney cancer.

The rearrangement joins TRBV6-5 to TRBJ1-2; D perhaps matches TRBD1 (5 bases). V was clipped by 4 bases and J by 5 bases, with 5 bases between them. The CDR3 runs 11 residues. Germline assignment: CDR1 MNHEY and CDR2 SVGAGI. CDR3 residues: CASSSGYGYTF. The CDR3 bases are TGTGCCAGCAGTTCAGGGTATGGCTACACCTTC.

As concerns this clone: This CDR3 is also generated by other DNA sequences in the sample. The CDR3 reads CASTQPGSPGREKLFF. Written as DNA, the CDR3 is TGTGCCAGTACCCAGCCGGGCTCACCTGGAAGAGAAAAACTGTTTTTT. The chain recombines TRBV19 with TRBJ1-4; D ambiguous. Germline assignment: CDR1 LNHDA and CDR2 SQIVND (reference sequence). The CDR3 loop spans 16 amino acids. V was shortened by 7 bases and J by 8 bases, with 23 bases between the two germline ends.

Concerning this clone itself: The same CDR3 can be traced to other DNA sequences in this sample. The chain combines TRBV19 with TRBJ1-1; D gene uncertain. Germline CDR1 and CDR2: LNHDA and SQIVND (reference sequence). The length of the CDR3 is 11 residues. V dropped 3 bases and J dropped 5 bases, with 4 bases sitting between them. The CDR3 DNA reads TGTGCCAGTAGTATGGGTACTGAAGCTTTCTTT. It encodes CASSMGTEAFF.

V is TRBV28 and J is TRBJ2-7, with TRBD2 identical over 13 bases. Germline V gives CDR1 MDHEN, CDR2 SYDVKM. The V gene end was trimmed by 6 bases and the J gene end by 8 bases; junction bases not matched to a gene: 7. This CDR3 contains 14 residues. CDR3 loop: CASSIGLAGEKQYF. The CDR3 DNA reads as TGTGCCAGCAGCATAGGACTAGCGGGAGAAAAGCAGTACTTC.

This rearrangement joins TRBV19 to TRBJ2-1, with D possibly being TRBD2 (6 bases). The CDR3 has 14 amino acids. The V and J ends lost 9 bases and 7 bases respectively, with 19 bases between them. CDR1 is LNHDA and CDR2 is SQIVND in the germline V gene (reference sequence). The CDR3 protein is CASRRRGAANEQFF. The CDR3, as DNA: TGTGCCAGCCGACGACGCGGGGCGGCGAATGAGCAGTTCTTC.

This sequence joins TRBV7-9 and TRBJ2-7; perhaps TRBD1 as D (6 bases). CDR1 and CDR2 from the germline V gene are SEHNR and FQNEAQ (reference sequence). The CDR3 contains 15 residues. The V and J ends lost 2 bases and 4 bases respectively, with 15 bases between them. CDR3 sequence reads: CASSLYGDTSYEQYF. The CDR3 nucleotides are TGTGCCAGCAGCTTATACGGGGACACGTCTTACGAGCAGTACTTC.

The V and J genes are TRBV6-1 and TRBJ2-3; D possibly corresponds to TRBD2 (5 bases). CDR3 length: 12 amino acids. Germline V gene data show CDR1 as MNHNS and CDR2 as SASEGT. The V and J ends lost 6 bases and 6 bases respectively, with 10 bases between them. The CDR3 bases are TGTGCCAGCAGCGCTCAGCGGGATACGCAGTATTTT. This gives the protein CASSAQRDTQYF.

V usage is TRBV10-3 and J usage is TRBJ2-7; 10 bases agree with TRBD1. The V and J ends lost 7 bases and 5 bases, in that order; junction bases with no gene match: 5. Looked up from germline, CDR1 is ENHRY and CDR2 is SYGVKD. The CDR3 contains 13 residues. The CDR3 nucleotides are TGTGCCATCACCGGGACAGGGGAGCACGAGCAGTACTTC. Translated, it gives CAITGTGEHEQYF.

This chain connects TRBV9 to TRBJ2-5; 7 nucleotides line up with TRBD1. The germline gives CDR1 SGDLS, CDR2 YYNGEE. The V and J ends lost 3 bases and 5 bases, in that order; junction bases with no gene match: 4. CDR3 length equals 13 residues. CDR3 loop: CASSAGTVETQYF. CDR3 DNA: TGTGCCAGCAGCGCCGGGACAGTTGAGACCCAGTACTTC.

The chain uses TRBV19 and TRBJ2-6; D remains unclear. Per germline, CDR1 LNHDA and CDR2 SQIVND (reference sequence). This CDR3 is built from 16 residues. Trimming shortened V by 1 base and J by 4 bases, and 11 bases separated the two germline ends. Here the CDR3 DNA reads TGTGCCAGTAGTATAGGAAGGGTTGCCGGGGCCAACGTCCTGACTTTC. It encodes CASSIGRVAGANVLTF. The full variable domain, rest sourced from reference TRBV19 and TRBJ2-6, is DGGITQSPKYLFRKEGQNVTLSCEQNLNHDAMYWYRQDPGQGLRLIYYSQIVNDFQKGDIAEGYSVSREKKESFPLTVTSAQKNPTAFYLCASSIGRVAGANVLTFGAGSRLTVL.

The chain combines TRBV30 with TRBJ1-3; D unresolved. The germline V gene has CDR1 GTSNPN and CDR2 SVGIG (reference sequence). Trimming removed 0 bases from V and 4 bases from J, with 13 bases in between. The CDR3 has 15 residues. The CDR3 DNA reads TGTGCCTGGAGTGTACAAAGGGCCGGAGGAAACACCATATATTTT. Translation gives CAWSVQRAGGNTIYF. Looking up the rest from reference TRBV30 and TRBJ1-3 gives the full variable domain: SQTIHQWPATLVQPVGSPLSLECTVEGTSNPNLYWYRQAAGRGLQLLFYSVGIGQISSEVPQNLSASRPQDRQFILSSKKLLLSDSGFYLCAWSVQRAGGNTIYFGEGSWLTVV.

This chain uses TRBV28 with TRBJ2-6; D is unresolved. The CDR3 runs 16 residues. Trimming cost V 1 base and J 0 bases, with 7 bases left between them. Germline lookup yields CDR1 MDHEN and CDR2 SYDVKM. The CDR3 nucleotides read TGTGCCAGCAGTTTATCGGTCAGCTCTGGGGCCAACGTCCTGACTTTC. Its translation: CASSLSVSSGANVLTF. Full variable domain (missing parts from reference TRBV28 and TRBJ2-6): DVKVTQSSRYLVKRTGEKVFLECVQDMDHENMFWYRQDPGLGLRLIYFSYDVKMKEKGDIPEGYSVSREKKERFSLILESASTNQTSMYLCASSLSVSSGANVLTFGAGSRLTVL.

This chain links TRBV2 with TRBJ2-7; 9 positions agree with TRBD1. CDR1 is SNHLY and CDR2 is FYNNEI in the germline V gene. V dropped 6 bases and J dropped 2; count of bases not matched to a gene: 5. The CDR3 consists of 14 residues. DNA for the CDR3: TGTGCCAGCAGCGGCCGGGACAGGGCCTACGAGCAGTACTTC. Translating it yields CASSGRDRAYEQYF.

The V call is TRBV29-1, the J call TRBJ1-4; 8 nucleotides agree with TRBD1. The CDR3 has 13 residues. V shed 4 bases, J shed 4 bases, and the junction held 2 bases outside the gene matches. In germline, CDR1 is SQVTM, CDR2 ANQGSEA. CDR3 protein: CSVAGGFNEKLFF. The CDR3 bases are TGCAGCGTTGCAGGGGGCTTTAATGAAAAACTGTTTTTT.

The V gene is TRBV7-2, the J gene TRBJ1-5; 8 bases are a match to TRBD1. There are 15 residues in the CDR3. V gave up 0 bases and J gave up 7 bases; unmatched junction bases: 5. The germline gives CDR1 SGHTA, CDR2 FQGNSA. Here the CDR3 reads CASSLADRGHQPQHF. The DNA of the CDR3 is TGTGCCAGCAGCTTAGCAGACAGGGGCCACCAGCCCCAGCATTTT.

This rearrangement joins TRBV19 to TRBJ2-1; 7 positions match TRBD2. The CDR3 is 14 residues long. CDR1 is LNHDA, CDR2 SQIVND, per germline (reference sequence). The V and J ends lost 1 base and 7 bases, in that order; junction bases with no gene match: 4. The CDR3 loop reads CASSIAVGGNEQFF. DNA for the CDR3: TGTGCCAGTAGTATAGCGGTGGGGGGGAATGAGCAGTTCTTC. Drawing the rest from reference TRBV19 and TRBJ2-1, the complete variable domain is DGGITQSPKYLFRKEGQNVTLSCEQNLNHDAMYWYRQDPGQGLRLIYYSQIVNDFQKGDIAEGYSVSREKKESFPLTVTSAQKNPTAFYLCASSIAVGGNEQFFGPGTRLTVL.

The chain joins TRBV5-4 to TRBJ2-6, with D possibly matching TRBD1 (5 bases). This CDR3 is 16 amino acids long. The germline gives CDR1 SGHNT, CDR2 YYREEE (reference sequence). Trimming took 4 bases from V and 4 from J, leaving 15 bases between them. The CDR3 region is CASSPAGANGANVLTF. In DNA, the CDR3 is TGTGCCAGCAGCCCCGCTGGGGCGAACGGGGCCAACGTCCTGACTTTC.

The V call is TRBV4-1, the J call TRBJ1-1; D unclear. Germline V gene lookup returns CDR1 MGHRA and CDR2 YSYEKL. Trimming took 5 bases from V and 11 from J, leaving 18 bases between them. The CDR3 has 13 amino acids. The CDR3 region has the DNA TGCGCCAGCAGCGCTTTTCTGGTGGGTTCGGCTTTCTTT. This gives the protein CASSAFLVGSAFF.

V gene TRBV28 combines with J gene TRBJ2-3; 8 bases are shared with TRBD2. Germline V lookup: CDR1 MDHEN, CDR2 SYDVKM. The V segment lost 5 bases and the J segment 5 bases; nucleotides outside the gene matches: 12. The CDR3 contains 16 residues. DNA for the CDR3: TGTGCCAGCAGTCCGCCGGGACTAGTGGTCAGAGATACGCAGTATTTT. Amino acid sequence: CASSPPGLVVRDTQYF.

The chain uses TRBV4-3 and TRBJ2-1, with D tentatively TRBD1 or TRBD2 (5 bases each). This CDR3 is 15 amino acids long. Trimming left V 4 bases short and J 5 bases short, with 15 bases between. The germline V gene has CDR1 LGHNA and CDR2 YSLEER. In nucleotides, the CDR3 is TGCGCCAGCAGCCCCCGGGCAGGGAGCAACAATGAGCAGTTCTTC. Translated, it gives CASSPRAGSNNEQFF.

This clone came up once. The genes are TRBV5-1 and TRBJ1-4; TRBD1 might be the D (5 bases). Between the trimmed V and J ends, which lost 0 bases and 5 bases, there was a span of 17 bases. The germline gives CDR1 SGHRS, CDR2 YFSETQ. The CDR3 sequence is 17 residues long. DNA for the CDR3: TGCGCCAGCAGCTTGGGGGAAAGGACGGGACCAAATGAAAAACTGTTTTTT. This sequence encodes CASSLGERTGPNEKLFF.